Given below is one TCR beta chain in context. What it binds is not known. The data were produced by immunoSEQ multiplex PCR, yet TCRdb's version contains in-frame clones alone and is incomplete. This repertoire shows 120,000 or so clones, 81% found once; its top ten account for approximately 5%. Germline CDR1 and CDR2: SGDLS and YYNGEE. The CDR3 consists of 21 residues. J lost 7 bases, V lost 4 bases, and 22 bases had no gene match. The time point: blood 2 weeks post-SBRT. The sample's treatment: 15 Gy SBRT to primary tumor, nephrectomy 4 weeks later. The data belong to a study of radiation and T cells in renal cell carcinoma. Findings of the study overall: No pretreatment tumor biopsies were available for baseline clonotypes.

The chain is built from TRBV9 and TRBJ2-1, with 14 bases matching TRBD2. This receptor was identified in a man in his forties or fifties with renal cell carcinoma. The sample here was blood, taken from a patient whose treatment included radiotherapy and nephrectomy. CDR3 residues: CASSPSSPQTSGRARSNEQFF. DNA of the CDR3: TGTGCCAGCAGCCCAAGTAGTCCCCAGACTAGCGGGAGGGCCCGGAGTAATGAGCAGTTCTTC.